Included here is one T cell receptor beta chain sequence, with context. As yet, its antigen is unknown. Quantitative 5'-RACE with molecular barcodes produced the TCR beta libraries. Each CDR3 protein gets one entry after TCRdb re-called the 5' RACE reads with MiXCR. Of about 260,000 distinct CDR3 sequences detected, around 20% appear once; the ten largest clones hold 7.8%. These data come from a study of CD8 T cells in ankylosing spondylitis. Regarding the study as a whole: Among TCR beta sequences, a motif of roughly 8 highly homologous variants appeared characteristic of ankylosing spondylitis blood.

V shed 6 bases, J shed 2 bases, and the junction held 6 bases outside the gene matches. The CDR3 is 15 amino acids. This clonotype was obtained from a male donor with ankylosing spondylitis or in good health (not recorded which). V gene TRBV12-3 or TRBV12-4 combines with J gene TRBJ2-2; the match to TRBD1 covers 7 bases. The sequenced material came from blood, either unsorted or a sorted T cell fraction (not recorded which). CDR3 sequence reads: CASSQGQTNTGELFF. CDR3 in DNA: TGTGCCAGCAGCCAGGGACAGACCAACACCGGGGAGCTGTTTTTT.